The 5 T cell receptor beta chains listed next were all sequenced from one sample in a study of blood T cells in healthy people across ages. A sample-barcoded 5' primer and a J-beta primer mix were used in a second PCR of about 7 to 12 cycles. TCRdb ran MiXCR on the 5' RACE reads and lists one entry per CDR3 protein. The sample lists hundreds of thousands of distinct CDR3 sequences; approximately 29% were seen once. The sequenced material came from blood. The receptors were sampled from a woman older than 75 in good health.

This clonotype was observed many times. J is TRBJ1-2 and V is TRBV20-1, with a possible D match to TRBD1 (5 bases). This CDR3 contains 15 residues. Germline CDR1 DFQATT, CDR2 SNEGSKA (reference sequence). V was clipped by 7 bases and J by 0 bases, with 18 bases between them. CDR3 in DNA: TGCAGTGTTTTAGCGGGACCTACCTCTAACTATGGCTACACCTTC. Translated, it gives CSVLAGPTSNYGYTF.

The sample holds many counts of this clonotype. The chain couples TRBV28 to TRBJ1-2, with D perhaps TRBD1 (5 bases). Germline CDR1 and CDR2: MDHEN and SYDVKM. The CDR3 runs to 17 residues. Trimming shortened V by 1 base and J by 0 bases, and 15 bases separated the two germline ends. The CDR3 loop reads CASSLLVDSRANYGYTF. DNA of the CDR3: TGTGCCAGCAGTTTATTAGTTGACAGCCGTGCTAACTATGGCTACACCTTC.

This clonotype was detected ten times or more. The chain links TRBV5-1 to TRBJ2-1, with 8 nucleotides matching TRBD2. Losses at the gene ends were 5 bases for V and 7 bases for J; bases not matched to a gene: 8. The V gene's germline CDR1 is SGHRS and CDR2 YFSETQ. The CDR3 is 14 residues long. CDR3: CASRPGLGGNEQFF. For the CDR3, the DNA is TGCGCCAGCAGGCCGGGACTAGGAGGAAATGAGCAGTTCTTC.

The gene calls are TRBV2 and TRBJ1-1, with 9 bases identical to TRBD1. CDR1 and CDR2 from the germline V gene are SNHLY and FYNNEI. This CDR3 has 15 amino acids. The junction had 8 bases not matched to a gene; V was cut back by 5 bases and J by 4 bases. Here the CDR3 reads CASSLGGTGSTEAFF. In DNA, the CDR3 is TGTGCCAGCAGTCTTGGTGGGACAGGGTCCACTGAAGCTTTCTTT.

V is TRBV6-6 and J is TRBJ1-2; 7 bases are a match to TRBD1. From germline, CDR1 is MNHNY and CDR2 SVGAGI (reference sequence). The CDR3 spans 17 residues. The V and J ends lost 7 bases and 0 bases, in that order; junction bases with no gene match: 14. The CDR3 sequence is CASTNPRGQVSNYGYTF. As DNA, the CDR3 is TGTGCCAGCACCAACCCTCGCGGACAGGTGTCTAACTATGGCTACACCTTC.